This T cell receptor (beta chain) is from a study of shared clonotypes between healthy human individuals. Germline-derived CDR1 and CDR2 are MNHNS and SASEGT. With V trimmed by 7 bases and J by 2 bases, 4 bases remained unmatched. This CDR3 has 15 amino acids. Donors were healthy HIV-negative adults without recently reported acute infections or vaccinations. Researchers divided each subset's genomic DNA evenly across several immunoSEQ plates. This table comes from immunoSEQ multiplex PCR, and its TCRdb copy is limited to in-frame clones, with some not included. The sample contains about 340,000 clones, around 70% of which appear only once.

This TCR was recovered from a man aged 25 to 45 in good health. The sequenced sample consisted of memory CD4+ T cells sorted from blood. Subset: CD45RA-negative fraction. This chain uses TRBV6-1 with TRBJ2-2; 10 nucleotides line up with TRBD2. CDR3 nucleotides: TGTGCCAGCAATAGACTAGCGGGTAACACCGGGGAGCTGTTTTTT. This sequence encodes CASNRLAGNTGELFF.